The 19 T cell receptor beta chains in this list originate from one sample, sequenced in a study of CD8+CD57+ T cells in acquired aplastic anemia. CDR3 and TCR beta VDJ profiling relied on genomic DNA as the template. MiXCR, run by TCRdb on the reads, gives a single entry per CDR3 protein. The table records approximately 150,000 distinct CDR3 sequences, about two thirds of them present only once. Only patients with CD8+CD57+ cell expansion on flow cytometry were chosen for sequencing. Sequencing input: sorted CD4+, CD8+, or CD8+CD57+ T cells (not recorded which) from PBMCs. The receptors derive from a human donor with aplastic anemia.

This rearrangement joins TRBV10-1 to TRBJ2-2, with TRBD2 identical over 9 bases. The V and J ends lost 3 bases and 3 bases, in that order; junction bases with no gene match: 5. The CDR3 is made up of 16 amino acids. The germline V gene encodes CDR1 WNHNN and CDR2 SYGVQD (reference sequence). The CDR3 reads CASSEGSSGDTGELFF. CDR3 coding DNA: TGCGCCAGCAGTGAAGGGTCTAGCGGGGACACCGGGGAGCTGTTTTTT.

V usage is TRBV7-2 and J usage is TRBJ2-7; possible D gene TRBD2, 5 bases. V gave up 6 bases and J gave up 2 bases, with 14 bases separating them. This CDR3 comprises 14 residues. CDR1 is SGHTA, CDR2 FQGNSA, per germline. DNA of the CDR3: TGTGCCAGCAGAATTTCGGAGGTGGCCTACGAGCAGTACTTC. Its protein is CASRISEVAYEQYF.

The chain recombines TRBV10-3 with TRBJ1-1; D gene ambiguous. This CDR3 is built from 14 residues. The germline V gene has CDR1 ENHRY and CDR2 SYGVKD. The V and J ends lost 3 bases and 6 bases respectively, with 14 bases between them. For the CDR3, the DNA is TGTGCCATCAGTGACCACCGACACGCTGCTGAAGCTTTCTTT. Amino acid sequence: CAISDHRHAAEAFF.

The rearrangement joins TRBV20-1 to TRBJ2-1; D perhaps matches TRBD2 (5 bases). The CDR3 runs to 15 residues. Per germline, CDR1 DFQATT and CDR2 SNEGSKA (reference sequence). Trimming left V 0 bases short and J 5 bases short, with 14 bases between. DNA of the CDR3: TGCAGTGCTAGAGATTTCCGGGGAGTGGACAATGAGCAGTTCTTC. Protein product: CSARDFRGVDNEQFF.

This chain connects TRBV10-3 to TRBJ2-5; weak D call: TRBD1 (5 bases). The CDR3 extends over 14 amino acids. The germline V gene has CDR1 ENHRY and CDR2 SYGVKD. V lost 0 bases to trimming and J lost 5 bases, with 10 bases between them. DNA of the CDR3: TGTGCCATCAGTGAGTCTGCCAGGGCGGAGACCCAGTACTTC. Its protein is CAISESARAETQYF.

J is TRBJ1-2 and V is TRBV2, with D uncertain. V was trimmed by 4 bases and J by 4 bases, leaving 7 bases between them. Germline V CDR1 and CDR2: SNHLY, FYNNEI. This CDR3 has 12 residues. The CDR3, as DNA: TGTGCCAGCAGTGGAGAAGCCTATGGCTACACCTTC. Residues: CASSGEAYGYTF.

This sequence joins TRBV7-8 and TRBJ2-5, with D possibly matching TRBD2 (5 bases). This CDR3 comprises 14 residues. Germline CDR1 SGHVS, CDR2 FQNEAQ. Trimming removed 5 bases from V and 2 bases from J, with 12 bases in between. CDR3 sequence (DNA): TGTGCCAGCAGCCCACGGACTCAACAAGAGACCCAGTACTTC. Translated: CASSPRTQQETQYF. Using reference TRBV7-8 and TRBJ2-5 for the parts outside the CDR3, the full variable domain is GAGVSQSPRYKVAKRGQDVALRCDPISGHVSLFWYQQALGQGPEFLTYFQNEAQLDKSGLPSDRFFAERPEGSVSTLKIQRTQQEDSAVYLCASSPRTQQETQYFGPGTRLLVL.

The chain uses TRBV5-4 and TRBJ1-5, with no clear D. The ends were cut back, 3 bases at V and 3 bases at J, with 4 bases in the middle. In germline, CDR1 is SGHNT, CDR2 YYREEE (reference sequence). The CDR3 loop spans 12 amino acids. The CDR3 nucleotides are TGTGCCAGCAGCTGGGACAATCAGCCCCAGCATTTT. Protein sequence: CASSWDNQPQHF.

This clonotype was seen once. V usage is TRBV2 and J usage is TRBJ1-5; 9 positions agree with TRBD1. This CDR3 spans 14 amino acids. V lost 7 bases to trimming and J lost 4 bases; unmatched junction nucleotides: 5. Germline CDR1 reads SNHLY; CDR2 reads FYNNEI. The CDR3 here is CASTPDRGNQPQHF. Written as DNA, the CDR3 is TGTGCCAGCACCCCGGACAGGGGAAATCAGCCCCAGCATTTT.

The CDR3 protein is CSAPGQFNQPQHF. CDR3 DNA sequence: TGCAGTGCGCCCGGCCAGTTTAATCAGCCCCAGCATTTT. The chain combines TRBV20-1 with TRBJ1-5, with no clear D. The CDR3 spans 13 residues. Germline values: CDR1 DFQATT, CDR2 SNEGSKA (reference sequence). Trimming stripped 6 bases from V and 4 bases from J, with 13 bases between.

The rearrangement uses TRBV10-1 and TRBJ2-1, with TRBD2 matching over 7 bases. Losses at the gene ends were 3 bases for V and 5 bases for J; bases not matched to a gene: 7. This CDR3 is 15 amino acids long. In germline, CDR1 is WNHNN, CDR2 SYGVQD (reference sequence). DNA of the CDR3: TGCGCCAGCAGTGACAGCGGGGCGACCGACAATGAGCAGTTCTTC. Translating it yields CASSDSGATDNEQFF.

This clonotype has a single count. For the CDR3, the DNA is TGTGCCAGCAGCTTAGGATCCGGTAATGAGCAGTTCTTC. As protein: CASSLGSGNEQFF. V gene TRBV7-9 combines with J gene TRBJ2-1; no clear D gene. This CDR3 is built from 13 residues. In germline, CDR1 is SEHNR, CDR2 FQNEAQ (reference sequence). The germline V and J ends were trimmed by 1 base and 7 bases, with 8 bases remaining between them.

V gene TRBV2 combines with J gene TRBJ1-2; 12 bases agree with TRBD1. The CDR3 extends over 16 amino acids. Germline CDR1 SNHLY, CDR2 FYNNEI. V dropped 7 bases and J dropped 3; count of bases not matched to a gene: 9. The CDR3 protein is CASTRDRGRLDYGYTF. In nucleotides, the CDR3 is TGTGCCAGCACCCGGGACAGGGGGCGTCTAGACTATGGCTACACCTTC.

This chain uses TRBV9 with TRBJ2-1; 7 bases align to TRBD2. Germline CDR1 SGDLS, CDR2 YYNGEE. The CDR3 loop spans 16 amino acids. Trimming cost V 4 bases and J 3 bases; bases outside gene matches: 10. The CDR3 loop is CASSPGPSGHYNEQFF. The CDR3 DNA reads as TGTGCCAGCAGCCCGGGCCCTAGCGGTCACTACAATGAGCAGTTCTTC.

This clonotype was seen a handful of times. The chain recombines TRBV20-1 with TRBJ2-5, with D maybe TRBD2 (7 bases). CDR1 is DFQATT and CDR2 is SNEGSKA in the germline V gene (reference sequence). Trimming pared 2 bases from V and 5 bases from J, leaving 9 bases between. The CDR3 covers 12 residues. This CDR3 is CSARPGGETQYF. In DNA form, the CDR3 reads TGCAGTGCTAGACCGGGGGGCGAGACCCAGTACTTC.

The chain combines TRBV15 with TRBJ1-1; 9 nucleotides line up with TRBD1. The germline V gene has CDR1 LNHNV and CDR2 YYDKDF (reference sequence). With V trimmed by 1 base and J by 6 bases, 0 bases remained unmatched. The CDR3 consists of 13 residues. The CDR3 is CATSRGTGAEAFF. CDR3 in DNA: TGTGCCACCAGCAGAGGGACAGGGGCTGAAGCTTTCTTT.

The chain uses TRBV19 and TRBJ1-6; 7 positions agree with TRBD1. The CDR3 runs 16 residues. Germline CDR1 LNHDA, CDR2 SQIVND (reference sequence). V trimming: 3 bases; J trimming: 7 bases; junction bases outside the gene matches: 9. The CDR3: CASSIGTGVVNSPLHF. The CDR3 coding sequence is TGTGCCAGTAGTATTGGAACAGGGGTGGTGAATTCACCCCTCCACTTT.

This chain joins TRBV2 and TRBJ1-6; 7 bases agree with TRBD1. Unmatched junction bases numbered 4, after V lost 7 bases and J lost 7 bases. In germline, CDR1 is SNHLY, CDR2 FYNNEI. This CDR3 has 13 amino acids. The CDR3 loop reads CASTPTGNSPLHF. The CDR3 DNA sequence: TGTGCCAGCACCCCGACAGGGAATTCACCCCTCCACTTT.

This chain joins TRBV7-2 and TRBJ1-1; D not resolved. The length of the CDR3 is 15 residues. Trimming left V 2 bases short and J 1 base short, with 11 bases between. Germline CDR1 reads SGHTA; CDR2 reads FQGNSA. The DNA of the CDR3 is TGTGCCAGCAGCTTATATCTGGTCGGGAACACTGAAGCTTTCTTT. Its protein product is CASSLYLVGNTEAFF.